What follows describes a single T cell receptor (beta chain). The sample is drawn from a study of technical replicates of blood from a few donors. After removal of 1 base from V and 8 bases from J, the junction contained 5 bases not matched to a gene. CDR1 is SNHLY, CDR2 FYNNEI, per germline. The CDR3 has 15 amino acids. Only in-frame clones appear in the TCRdb table, and some are missing; sequencing was by immunoSEQ multiplex PCR. The sample lists tens of thousands of clones, 93% seen once, with 0.2% to 0.3% in the top ten. J is TRBJ1-6 and V is TRBV2; 7 bases agree with TRBD1. Specimen: T cells isolated from PBMCs. This clonotype was sampled from a human donor in good health. The CDR3 DNA reads TGTGCCAGCAGTGAAGAAGGCAGGGGGTATTCACCCCTCCACTTT. Residues: CASSEEGRGYSPLHF.